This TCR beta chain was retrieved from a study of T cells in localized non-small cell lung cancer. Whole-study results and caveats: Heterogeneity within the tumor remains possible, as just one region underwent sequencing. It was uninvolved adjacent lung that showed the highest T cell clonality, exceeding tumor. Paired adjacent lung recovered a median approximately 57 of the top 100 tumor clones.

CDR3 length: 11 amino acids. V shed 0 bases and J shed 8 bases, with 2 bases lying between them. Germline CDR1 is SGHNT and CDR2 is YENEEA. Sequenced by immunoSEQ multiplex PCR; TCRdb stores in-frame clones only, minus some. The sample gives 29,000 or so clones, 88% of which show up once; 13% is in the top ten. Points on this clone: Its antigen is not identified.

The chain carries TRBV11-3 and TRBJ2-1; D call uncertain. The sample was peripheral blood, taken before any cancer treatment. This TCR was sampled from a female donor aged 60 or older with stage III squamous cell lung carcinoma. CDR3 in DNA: TGTGCCAGCAGCTTAGAGGATGAGCAGTTCTTC. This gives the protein CASSLEDEQFF.